This T cell receptor beta chain was recorded in a study of blood T cell repertoires in COVID-19 (dated by TCRdb to the early 2020s). Regarding the research as a whole: The collaborator samples originated in the United States, Italy and Spain and spanned the acute and convalescent phases of COVID-19. The prospective study material was composed of cDNA or gDNA derived from T cells, B-cell-depleted T cells, or PBMCs. Deeply sampled blood TCRbeta repertoires from subjects exposed to, actively infected with, or recovered from COVID-19 were included in the dataset. The repertoires were released in a freely available public database intended as a resource for research on the immune response to SARS-CoV-2. The samples were drawn from the first 160 participants of the ongoing ImmuneRACE study and from about 1,200 subjects provided by 6 global collaborators. A de-identified subject ID, COVID-19 status, age in years and sex were almost always included in the sample metadata. Where HLA class I and class II types were available, the types were taken from metadata supplied by the sample provider, not from assay-based typing.

As encoded in the germline V gene (reference sequence), CDR1 is SEHNR while CDR2 is FQNEAQ. From its cysteine to its phenylalanine, the CDR3 spans 14 amino acids. Solely the CDR3 DNA is kept, with 42 bases framed from the first base. Germline trimming amounts to 5 bases on V and 4 bases on J, with 4 as the count of junction bases outside the gene matches. The immunoSEQ Assay, a bias-controlled multiplex PCR, was used to amplify TCRbeta CDR3 regions from genomic DNA. The authors' analysis ran thus. Nucleated cell counts per sample were estimated from amplification of reference gene primers within the assay. Sequence reads were collapsed and filtered to measure the absolute abundance of every unique TCRbeta CDR3 rearrangement. For each sample, productive Simpson clonality was calculated by taking the square root of Simpson's diversity index across productive rearrangements. TCRdb stores this immuneACCESS table with in-frame sequences only. Part of the clones is absent; in the studies checked, under half of the shortfall reflects unresolved V genes, and no reason is known for the rest. V, J and clone size derive from that table, while D and trimming were established from the DNA sequence. This sample comprises 250,000 to 300,000 clones, 80% to 90% of them detected only once. The ten largest clonotypes hold over 5% of the sample.

This clone was found once. Its recognized antigen is unknown. Base qualities are not at hand, and no much larger clone is one base apart. At one collaborating source in Seattle, patients were enrolled during active infection and were followed longitudinally through the course of disease. Each collaborating institution followed its own protocols to collect whole blood in K2EDTA tubes. For TCRbeta analysis, collaborators shipped samples in one of three forms: frozen whole blood, isolated PBMCs, or DNA extracted from either of those sample types. General conclusions and limits of the study: How much clinical and demographic metadata was included differed by source and by participant, and the metadata was provided uncurated.

Here the chain combines TRBV7-9 and TRBJ1-3; 8 of the junction bases match TRBD1. The sequenced sample consisted of peripheral blood. The sequence came from a woman aged 50 to 60 with COVID-19, enrolled during active disease. The base sequence is TGTGCCAGCAGCACACAGGGGGAAGGAAACACCATATATTTT. Its translation is CASSTQGEGNTIYF.